This entry lists 26 T cell receptor beta chains sequenced from one sample in a study of T-cell memory formation after mild COVID-19. Each CDR3 protein is one row after TCRdb ran MiXCR on the 5' RACE reads. The sample carries hundreds of thousands of distinct CDR3 sequences, 17% recorded once. Sequencing used PBMCs or a T cell subset sorted from them (not recorded which). The receptor set was obtained from an adult woman who had mild COVID-19 (a few samples of this study predate the infection). Cell type and time point are not known.

Many counts were recorded for this clonotype. This chain links TRBV18 with TRBJ1-5; D is unclear. Germline V gene lookup returns CDR1 KGHSH and CDR2 LQKENI. Trimming took 2 bases from V and 2 from J, leaving 7 bases between them. This CDR3 has 14 residues. The DNA for the CDR3 is TGTGCCAGCTCACCAGGGTATGGCAATCAGCCCCAGCATTTT. This codes for CASSPGYGNQPQHF.

The chain combines TRBV29-1 with TRBJ1-2, with a tentative D call TRBD1 (6 bases). This CDR3 is built from 12 residues. V lost 5 bases and J 8 bases, leaving 15 bases between the germline ends. Per germline, CDR1 SQVTM and CDR2 ANQGSEA. CDR3 DNA sequence: TGCAGCGTTCCCTCGGGGGGGCTAGGCTACACCTTC. It translates to CSVPSGGLGYTF.

This clonotype was recorded many times. One junction end disagrees with the germline gene, perhaps due to a read error. The chain combines TRBV25-1 with TRBJ2-3, with 9 bases fitting TRBD2. CDR3 length equals 16 residues. Germline lookup yields CDR1 MGHDK and CDR2 SYGVNS. The CDR3 nucleotides read TGTGCCAGCACTGAAGCCGCGGGGGGGACCACAGATACGCAGTATTTT. Amino acid sequence: CASTEAAGGTTDTQYF.

The V gene is TRBV2, the J gene TRBJ2-7; 11 bases are a match to TRBD2. Per the germline V gene, CDR1 is SNHLY and CDR2 is FYNNEI. CDR3 length: 15 amino acids. The ends lost 0 bases at V and 5 bases at J; junction bases unmatched: 3. CDR3 in amino acids: CASSEAASGRNEQYF. CDR3 coding DNA: TGTGCCAGCAGTGAAGCGGCTAGCGGGAGGAACGAGCAGTACTTC. The variable domain in full, completed from reference TRBV2 and TRBJ2-7, reads EPEVTQTPSHQVTQMGQEVILRCVPISNHLYFYWYRQILGQKVEFLVSFYNNEISEKSEIFDDQFSVERPDGSNFTLKIRSTKLEDSAMYFCASSEAASGRNEQYFGPGTRLTVT.

This clonotype occurred a few times. The genes are TRBV11-2 and TRBJ1-1; TRBD1 matches 9 bases. V trimming: 5 bases; J trimming: 6 bases; junction bases outside the gene matches: 7. The CDR3 contains 14 residues. Germline loops: CDR1 SGHAT, CDR2 FQNNGV. This CDR3 is CASSTTGGSSEAFF. CDR3 bases: TGTGCCAGCAGCACTACAGGGGGCAGCTCTGAAGCTTTCTTT.

In this sample, this clonotype turned up many times. V is TRBV10-3 and J is TRBJ2-1; maybe TRBD1 (5 bases). The V and J ends lost 0 bases and 9 bases respectively, with 18 bases between them. Per the germline V gene, CDR1 is ENHRY and CDR2 is SYGVKD. The CDR3 has 16 residues. The CDR3 nucleotides read TGTGCCATCAGTGAGTCGACTCGGGCCCCCCAGGGTGAGCAGTTCTTC. Translating gives CAISESTRAPQGEQFF.

The chain has TRBV7-2 and TRBJ2-3; 7 bases map to TRBD1. Germline loops: CDR1 SGHTA, CDR2 FQGNSA. The CDR3 is 17 amino acids. V gave up 1 base and J gave up 4 bases; unmatched junction bases: 11. This CDR3 reads CASSLVPAGGGADTQYF. The CDR3 DNA sequence: TGTGCCAGCAGCTTAGTCCCGGCAGGGGGTGGGGCAGATACGCAGTATTTT. The full variable domain, rest sourced from reference TRBV7-2 and TRBJ2-3, is GAGVSQSPSNKVTEKGKDVELRCDPISGHTALYWYRQSLGQGLEFLIYFQGNSAPDKSGLPSDRFSAERTGGSVSTLTIQRTQQEDSAVYLCASSLVPAGGGADTQYFGPGTRLTVL.

This clonotype was found a few times. The rearrangement links TRBV4-1 to TRBJ1-1; a possible D gene is TRBD1 (6 bases). This CDR3 comprises 15 residues. Trimming took off 0 bases at V and 5 bases at J, with 13 bases between the two ends. Germline V CDR1 and CDR2: MGHRA, YSYEKL. The CDR3 loop is CASSQEWGAGTEAFF. In DNA form, the CDR3 reads TGCGCCAGCAGCCAAGAGTGGGGGGCTGGGACTGAAGCTTTCTTT.

In this sample, this clonotype turned up a few times. V usage is TRBV20-1 and J usage is TRBJ2-3; 10 bases map to TRBD2. The CDR3 consists of 15 residues. J lost 2 bases, V lost 2 bases, and 4 bases had no gene match. Germline V lookup: CDR1 DFQATT, CDR2 SNEGSKA (reference sequence). The CDR3 sequence: CSARPLAGVTDTQYF. DNA of the CDR3: TGCAGTGCTAGACCTCTAGCGGGGGTCACAGATACGCAGTATTTT.

This clonotype has a handful of counts. This chain links TRBV6-5 with TRBJ1-2; D is unresolved. Trimming took off 2 bases at V and 5 bases at J, with 15 bases between the two ends. There are 15 residues in the CDR3. Germline-derived CDR1 and CDR2 are MNHEY and SVGAGI. The CDR3 loop reads CASSYGRRGVYGYTF. The CDR3 nucleotides are TGTGCCAGCAGTTACGGTCGGAGAGGCGTATATGGCTACACCTTC.

This clonotype was detected a few times. The chain links TRBV7-3 to TRBJ2-1; 8 nucleotides match TRBD2. Trimming removed 5 bases from V and 3 bases from J; junction bases left unmatched: 6. Germline V lookup: CDR1 SGHTA, CDR2 FQGTGA. This CDR3 is 15 amino acids long. CDR3 protein: CASSREGDFYNEQFF. CDR3 DNA: TGTGCCAGCAGCCGGGAGGGGGATTTCTACAATGAGCAGTTCTTC.

As DNA, the CDR3 is TGTGCCAGCAATCGACAGGGGGGGCGGAATGAGCAGTTCTTC. Amino acids: CASNRQGGRNEQFF. The chain couples TRBV25-1 to TRBJ2-1, with 9 positions matching TRBD1. This CDR3 comprises 14 residues. Germline CDR1 is MGHDK and CDR2 is SYGVNS. With V trimmed by 7 bases and J by 7 bases, 8 bases remained unmatched. The variable domain in full, completed from reference TRBV25-1 and TRBJ2-1, reads EADIYQTPRYLVIGTGKKITLECSQTMGHDKMYWYQQDPGMELHLIHYSYGVNSTEKGDLSSESTVSRIRTEHFPLTLESARPSHTSQYLCASNRQGGRNEQFFGPGTRLTVL.

The chain combines TRBV4-2 with TRBJ1-4, with D uncertain. The DNA end is a closer match to TRBJ2-2, so the J assignment may be wrong. The CDR3 has 13 residues. CDR1 is LGHNA, CDR2 YNFKEQ, per germline. Here the CDR3 DNA reads TGTGCCAGCAGCCAAATCTCGGAGACGGAGCTGTTTTTT. Translation: CASSQISETELFF.

This chain joins TRBV24-1 and TRBJ2-6, with a weak D call TRBD1 (6 bases). Trimming removed 5 bases at V and 4 bases at J, with 11 bases between. Germline lookup yields CDR1 KGHDR and CDR2 SFDVKD. The CDR3 is 15 amino acids. CDR3 DNA sequence: TGTGCCACCAGTGCCTCAGGGGCGGGGGCCAACGTCCTGACTTTC. Amino acid sequence: CATSASGAGANVLTF.

The CDR3 sequence is CASSLSQGPSQPQHF. The CDR3, as DNA: TGTGCCAGCAGCTTATCGCAGGGTCCTAGTCAGCCCCAGCATTTT. The chain links TRBV7-8 to TRBJ1-5; possibly TRBD1 for D (5 bases). Germline CDR1 reads SGHVS; CDR2 reads FQNEAQ. CDR3 length: 15 amino acids. Between the trimmed V and J ends, which lost 2 bases and 6 bases, there was a span of 14 bases.

This clonotype was seen only a few times. The chain carries TRBV15 and TRBJ1-1, with 7 bases fitting TRBD1. Losses at the gene ends were 0 bases for V and 5 bases for J; bases not matched to a gene: 3. Germline V gene sequence: CDR1 LNHNV, CDR2 YYDKDF (reference sequence). This CDR3 region has 14 residues. The CDR3 DNA follows: TGTGCCACCAGCAGAGACGACAGGGCGACTGAAGCTTTCTTT. It translates to CATSRDDRATEAFF.

The table lists this clonotype with many counts. At one of its ends the junction is not consistent with the germline gene, which may arise from a read error. The chain uses TRBV12-3 or TRBV12-4 and TRBJ2-7; D possibly corresponds to TRBD1 (6 bases). CDR3 length: 14 residues. CDR3 sequence reads: CASSLGTSSYEQYF. The DNA for the CDR3 is TGTGCCAGCAGCTTAGGGACAAGCTCCTACGAGCAGTACTTC.

The CDR3 coding sequence is TGTGCCTGGAGTAGGGACTCTGGAAACACCATATATTTT. It codes for CAWSRDSGNTIYF. The chain has TRBV30 and TRBJ1-3; D not certain. Germline-derived CDR1 and CDR2 are GTSNPN and SVGIG (reference sequence). V was clipped by 2 bases and J by 0 bases, with 5 bases between them. The CDR3 length is 13 residues. Variable domain in full (rest from reference TRBV30 and TRBJ1-3): SQTIHQWPATLVQPVGSPLSLECTVEGTSNPNLYWYRQAAGRGLQLLFYSVGIGQISSEVPQNLSASRPQDRQFILSSKKLLLSDSGFYLCAWSRDSGNTIYFGEGSWLTVV.

The J gene is TRBJ2-6, the V gene TRBV5-1, with D tentatively TRBD1 (6 bases). V gave up 0 bases and J gave up 4 bases, with 11 bases separating them. CDR1 is SGHRS, CDR2 YFSETQ, per germline. The CDR3 totals 16 residues. The CDR3: CASSLAPGEGANVLTF. The CDR3 DNA reads as TGCGCCAGCAGCTTGGCCCCAGGGGAAGGGGCCAACGTCCTGACTTTC. Complete variable domain (other parts from reference TRBV5-1 and TRBJ2-6): KAGVTQTPRYLIKTRGQQVTLSCSPISGHRSVSWYQQTPGQGLQFLFEYFSETQRNKGNFPGRFSGRQFSNSRSEMNVSTLELGDSALYLCASSLAPGEGANVLTFGAGSRLTVL.

This clonotype was seen a few times. A junction end diverges from the germline sequence, so it may reflect a read error. This chain links TRBV7-9 with TRBJ2-1; 9 nucleotides match TRBD1. The CDR3 extends over 14 amino acids. Germline V gene sequence: CDR1 SEHNR, CDR2 FQNEAQ (reference sequence). CDR3 sequence (DNA): TGTGCCAGCAGCTTGGGACAGGGCGTCCTACCGCCGAGCTTC. This gives the protein CASSLGQGVLPPSF. The whole variable domain, remainder taken from reference TRBV7-9 and TRBJ2-1, is DTGVSQNPRHKITKRGQNVTFRCDPISEHNRLYWYRQTLGQGPEFLTYFQNEAQLEKSRLLSDRFSAERPKGSFSTLEIQRTEQGDSAMYLCASSLGQGVLPPSFGPGTRLTVL.

This rearrangement joins TRBV7-6 to TRBJ2-2, with 11 bases identical to TRBD2. Germline V lookup: CDR1 SGHVS, CDR2 FNYEAQ. V lost 1 base and J lost 1; bases outside the gene matches: 8. The CDR3 has 19 amino acids. CDR3: CASSLELAGATLNTGELFF. In DNA, the CDR3 is TGTGCCAGCAGCTTAGAACTAGCGGGGGCCACCTTGAACACCGGGGAGCTGTTTTTT.

V usage is TRBV6-2 or TRBV6-3 and J usage is TRBJ2-2; D uncertain. V was shortened by 6 bases and J by 3 bases, with 17 bases between the two germline ends. Germline V lookup: CDR1 MNHEY, CDR2 SVGEGT. The CDR3 runs to 16 residues. The CDR3 sequence: CASRNGPLKDTGELFF. In nucleotides, the CDR3 is TGTGCCAGCAGAAACGGACCGCTGAAGGACACCGGGGAGCTGTTTTTT.

CDR3 sequence: CASTATGATEAFF. CDR3 DNA: TGTGCCAGCACCGCTACAGGGGCCACTGAAGCTTTCTTT. The chain uses TRBV6-5 and TRBJ1-1, with 7 positions matching TRBD1. J gave up 4 bases and V 7 bases, and 6 bases lay outside the gene matches. Looked up from germline, CDR1 is MNHEY and CDR2 is SVGAGI. CDR3 length: 13 residues.

The sample holds many counts of this clonotype. The chain combines TRBV20-1 with TRBJ2-7; TRBD1 matches at 9 bases. V was pared by 1 base and J by 6 bases, with 10 bases of the junction left unmatched. The length of the CDR3 is 15 residues. Germline CDR1 reads DFQATT; CDR2 reads SNEGSKA (reference sequence). CDR3 bases: TGCAGTGCTAGAGTGCCGGGACAGGGTTACGTCGAGCAGTACTTC. Translated: CSARVPGQGYVEQYF.

This clonotype was picked up a small number of times. J is TRBJ1-1 and V is TRBV29-1, with TRBD1 matching over 7 bases. V dropped 6 bases and J dropped 3; count of bases not matched to a gene: 7. The CDR3 loop spans 13 amino acids. Looked up from germline, CDR1 is SQVTM and CDR2 is ANQGSEA. The CDR3, as DNA: TGCAGCGTCAACAGGGGCTCACACACTGAAGCTTTCTTT. This codes for CSVNRGSHTEAFF.

This clonotype was counted a few times. The chain joins TRBV5-1 to TRBJ1-1; D unclear. Trimming removed 0 bases from V and 6 bases from J, with 15 bases in between. The CDR3 is 15 amino acids. Germline V CDR1 and CDR2: SGHRS, YFSETQ. The CDR3 DNA reads as TGCGCCAGCAGCTTGGCGAGTACGGGGAAGGCTGAAGCTTTCTTT. It is translated as CASSLASTGKAEAFF.